A single sample gave rise to the 5 T cell receptor beta chains below, sequenced in a study of T cell responses to AZD1222 COVID-19 vaccine. The data were produced by immunoSEQ multiplex PCR, yet TCRdb's version contains in-frame clones alone and is incomplete. The table has 95,000 to 150,000 clones, around nine tenths seen once. The sequencing used peripheral blood, collected on day 0 of AZD1222 vaccination. The receptors derive from an adult in good health.

The gene calls are TRBV10-3 and TRBJ1-4; possibly TRBD1 for D (5 bases). The CDR3 spans 13 residues. V gave up 0 bases and J gave up 8 bases, with 7 bases separating them. CDR1 ENHRY and CDR2 SYGVKD come from the germline V gene. CDR3 amino acids: CAISESGDEKLFF. DNA for the CDR3: TGTGCCATCAGTGAGTCAGGGGACGAAAAACTGTTTTTT.

This chain uses TRBV30 with TRBJ2-3, with D tentatively TRBD2 (6 bases). In germline, CDR1 is GTSNPN, CDR2 SVGIG (reference sequence). This CDR3 is built from 14 residues. The V end was cut by 3 bases, the J end by 1 base, with 11 bases between. The CDR3 protein is CAWRVAEGTDTQYF. CDR3 DNA sequence: TGTGCCTGGAGGGTAGCGGAAGGCACAGATACGCAGTATTTT.

The rearrangement uses TRBV19 and TRBJ2-1; TRBD2 might be the D (5 bases). This CDR3 has 11 residues. Trimming took off 5 bases at V and 7 bases at J, with 6 bases between the two ends. Germline values: CDR1 LNHDA, CDR2 SQIVND (reference sequence). The CDR3 region has the DNA TGTGCCAGTAGTCGGGGTAATGAGCAGTTCTTC. This gives the protein CASSRGNEQFF.

The chain joins TRBV6-5 to TRBJ2-5; 8 bases are a match to TRBD1. CDR1 and CDR2 (germline): MNHEY, SVGAGI. Trimming took 0 bases from V and 5 from J; bases not matched to a gene: 5. The CDR3 runs 15 residues. The CDR3, as DNA: TGTGCCAGCAGTTACTCTACAGGGGGTCGGGAGACCCAGTACTTC. Amino acid sequence: CASSYSTGGRETQYF.

The V call is TRBV11-3, the J call TRBJ2-2; no reliable D call. CDR3 length equals 13 residues. V was pared by 5 bases and J by 5 bases, with 9 bases between. Germline CDR1 reads SGHNT; CDR2 reads YENEEA. The chain's CDR3 is CASSTHSTGELFF. The DNA for the CDR3 is TGTGCCAGCAGCACCCACAGTACCGGGGAGCTGTTTTTT.